The entry that follows covers one TCR beta chain sequence. This clonotype was detected ten times or more. No antigen is known for it. Base qualities were left out, and no much larger clone turns up one base away. The record originates from a study of response to subunit inactivated influenza vaccine (dated by TCRdb to 2017 to 2018). For the wider study: Deep quantitative profiling of the T cell receptor repertoire was used in the study to follow responses to a trivalent subunit inactivated influenza vaccine.

The CDR3 contains 14 residues, cysteine and phenylalanine counted. CDR3 DNA is the only sequence kept; it has 42 bases, read in frame from the first base. The trim is 4 bases for V and 0 bases for J, with a gap of 13 bases between the germline ends. CDR1 and CDR2 were assigned from the germline V gene (reference sequence) as DFQATT and SNEGSKA. The library was prepared using RT-PCR. TCRdb names Illumina HiSeq 2500 as the instrument used. The public reads were reprocessed in TCRdb via fastp at Q25 and MiXCR, keeping in-frame beta chains. Entries are consolidated by CDR3 protein sequence, retaining the most common genes and DNA. In all, the sample holds hundreds of thousands of distinct CDR3 sequences, and about 15% of those were seen once. The top ten clonotypes cover around 7.3% of the sample. Results and caveats for the whole study, not just this receptor: It was suggested by the authors that each seasonal influenza vaccination may recruit only a limited number of new T cells.

The chain was built from TRBV20-1 and TRBJ2-7; there is no confident call for the D gene. The origin of this receptor is a man aged 45-65 years who received an inactivated influenza vaccine. Donor details come from another sample of the same person, matched by shared clones. Sequenced here: PBMCs from blood, sampled around two weeks before vaccination. The encoded CDR3 is CSATIARSSYEQYF. The DNA sequence reads TGCAGTGCTACCATAGCACGGAGCTCCTACGAGCAGTACTTC.